In its sample, the clone carrying this T cell receptor (beta chain) was seen a few times. The antigen remains undetermined. Prepared libraries of TCR beta cDNA carried unique molecular identifiers. MiXCR, applied by TCRdb to the PCR reads, yields one record per CDR3 protein. This table holds around 710,000 distinct CDR3 sequences, around 42% found once. This CDR3 contains 13 residues. V dropped 5 bases and J dropped 4 bases, with 12 bases sitting between them. CDR1 is PRHDT, CDR2 FYEKMQ, per germline (reference sequence). The sample comes from a study of post-analysis software for immune sequencing data. Study as a whole: In terms of disease course, relapsing-remitting, secondary progressive and progressive-relapsing multiple sclerosis were included.

Study-wide points: TRBV segments more frequent in patients than in controls numbered about five and included TRBV5-6, TRBV5-1 and TRBV20-1. Batch-matched samples strongly co-clustered by F measure. Controls' normalized Chao1 diversity significantly exceeded that of multiple sclerosis patients.

The V and J genes are TRBV13 and TRBJ2-7; D call uncertain. Sequencing used blood. The clonotype was recovered from a girl between 10 and 17 years old with multiple sclerosis. The CDR3 DNA sequence: TGTGCCAGCAGCCCGACCACAACTTACGAGCAGTACTTC. It codes for CASSPTTTYEQYF.